What follows are 21 T cell receptor beta chains derived from one specimen sequenced in a study of cytomegalovirus exposure and HLA in healthy donors. With 60 Vbeta and 13 Jbeta primers, the PCR was carried out. Assay: immunoSEQ multiplex PCR; the TCRdb copy retains only in-frame clones and omits some. The sample shows over 150,000 clones, 60% to 80% of them seen only once. Material: PBMCs. The receptor set was obtained from a man aged 55 to 70 in good health and CMV-seronegative.

This sequence joins TRBV6-5 and TRBJ1-1, with 9 bases aligning to TRBD1. CDR1 is MNHEY and CDR2 is SVGAGI in the germline V gene. V gave up 6 bases and J gave up 4 bases; unmatched junction bases: 9. The CDR3 has 15 amino acids. CDR3 amino acids: CASSPGTGWATEAFF. The CDR3 DNA is TGTGCCAGCAGCCCCGGGACAGGGTGGGCCACTGAAGCTTTCTTT.

The chain carries TRBV9 and TRBJ2-7; no clear D. The CDR3 is made up of 13 amino acids. Germline V gene data show CDR1 as SGDLS and CDR2 as YYNGEE. Trimming removed 4 bases from V and 5 bases from J, with 13 bases in between. For the CDR3, the DNA is TGTGCCAGCAGCCCCTCCCCCACTAACGAGCAGTACTTC. The encoded protein is CASSPSPTNEQYF.

The CDR3 loop reads CAQTSTSTDTQYF. The CDR3 DNA sequence: TGTGCTCAGACTAGCACTAGCACAGATACGCAGTATTTT. The gene calls are TRBV30 and TRBJ2-3; 7 bases align to TRBD2. This CDR3 is 13 amino acids long. The V gene's germline CDR1 is GTSNPN and CDR2 SVGIG (reference sequence).

This chain joins TRBV29-1 and TRBJ1-5; 8 bases line up with TRBD1. Germline V lookup: CDR1 SQVTM, CDR2 ANQGSEA. After removal of 4 bases from V and 6 bases from J, the junction contained 5 bases not matched to a gene. The CDR3 extends over 13 amino acids. In nucleotides, the CDR3 is TGCAGCGTTGCACAGGGGGAGGGTCAGCCCCAGCATTTT. Translated: CSVAQGEGQPQHF.

In its sample, this clone was seen once. The chain links TRBV9 to TRBJ2-7, with 9 bases aligning to TRBD1. The CDR3 consists of 15 residues. Unmatched junction bases numbered 10, after V lost 4 bases and J lost 5 bases. Looked up from germline, CDR1 is SGDLS and CDR2 is YYNGEE. The DNA for the CDR3 is TGTGCCAGCAGCCCGACCGGGACAGGGTCCAACGAGCAGTACTTC. This gives the protein CASSPTGTGSNEQYF.

This CDR3 reads CASSQAQGGNQPQHF. The DNA for the CDR3 is TGCGCCAGCAGCCAAGCGCAGGGTGGGAATCAGCCCCAGCATTTT. The J gene is TRBJ1-5, the V gene TRBV4-1; D may be TRBD1 (5 bases). The CDR3 consists of 15 residues. Germline CDR1 reads MGHRA; CDR2 reads YSYEKL. The germline V and J ends were trimmed by 1 base and 4 bases, with 11 bases remaining between them.

The rearrangement uses TRBV13 and TRBJ2-7; D ambiguous. V was clipped by 5 bases and J by 3 bases, with 14 bases between them. The length of the CDR3 is 14 residues. Germline V gene data show CDR1 as PRHDT and CDR2 as FYEKMQ (reference sequence). In DNA, the CDR3 is TGTGCCAGCAGCGAGGTGGGTGTAGGCTACGAGCAGTACTTC. Translated, it gives CASSEVGVGYEQYF.

This clone came up once. The chain links TRBV7-2 to TRBJ2-5, with D perhaps TRBD2 (7 bases). CDR1 and CDR2 from the germline V gene are SGHTA and FQGNSA. The CDR3 spans 16 residues. V lost 1 base, J lost 5 bases, and 17 bases lay in between. The CDR3 region has the DNA TGTGCCAGCAGCTTAGTTGGCGGGGGCGTGGTCGAGACCCAGTACTTC. Its translation: CASSLVGGGVVETQYF.

A single count supports this clone. This chain links TRBV28 with TRBJ1-1; D unclear. Trimming removed 3 bases from V and 1 base from J, with 6 bases in between. CDR3 length: 13 residues. Germline CDR1 MDHEN, CDR2 SYDVKM. The chain's CDR3 is CASSFRRNTEAFF. The CDR3 coding sequence is TGTGCCAGCAGTTTTCGGAGGAACACTGAAGCTTTCTTT.

The genes are TRBV19 and TRBJ2-7; TRBD1 aligns across 7 bases. Looked up from germline, CDR1 is LNHDA and CDR2 is SQIVND (reference sequence). The CDR3 spans 14 residues. V lost 2 bases, J lost 4 bases, and 5 bases stayed unmatched. The CDR3 loop reads CASSIKGAQYEQYF. DNA for the CDR3: TGTGCCAGTAGTATAAAGGGGGCGCAGTACGAGCAGTACTTC.

This chain uses TRBV19 with TRBJ2-5; possibly TRBD2 for D (5 bases). Near its end, the DNA agrees better with TRBJ2-7, so the J call may be wrong. Germline V gives CDR1 LNHDA, CDR2 SQIVND (reference sequence). The CDR3 contains 14 residues. DNA of the CDR3: TGTGCCAGGGGGTCAAGGACTCTTTCCTACGAGCAGTACTTC. It codes for CARGSRTLSYEQYF.

The V gene is TRBV9, the J gene TRBJ1-2, with 7 bases identical to TRBD1. The CDR3 has 13 residues. CDR1 is SGDLS, CDR2 YYNGEE, per germline. V lost 3 bases and J lost 7; bases outside the gene matches: 6. The CDR3 DNA sequence: TGTGCCAGCAGCGACCGGAGGGGGCTTGGCTACACCTTC. This translates into CASSDRRGLGYTF.

A remark on this clone: At one end the junction does not follow the germline gene, possibly because of a read error. In DNA, the CDR3 is TGTGCCAGCAGTACGAACAGGGATCGGGTTTTT. Translation: CASSTNRDRVF. V gene TRBV28 combines with J gene TRBJ1-5; D may be TRBD1 (6 bases). The CDR3 is made up of 11 amino acids. Germline lookup yields CDR1 MDHEN and CDR2 SYDVKM.

A single count supports this clone. CDR3 DNA: TGTGCCACCAGCAGAGGGGGGCAGGGCCAAGAGACCCAGTACTTC. Amino acids: CATSRGGQGQETQYF. The chain carries TRBV15 and TRBJ2-5; D is perhaps TRBD1 (6 bases). The CDR3 runs to 15 residues. In germline, CDR1 is LNHNV, CDR2 YYDKDF (reference sequence). Deletions cut 1 base from V and 1 base from J, with 10 bases between. The full variable domain, its missing parts supplied by reference TRBV15 and TRBJ2-5, is DAMVIQNPRYQVTQFGKPVTLSCSQTLNHNVMYWYQQKSSQAPKLLFHYYDKDFNNEADTPDNFQSRRPNTSFCFLDIRSPGLGDTAMYLCATSRGGQGQETQYFGPGTRLLVL.

The gene calls are TRBV7-2 and TRBJ2-5; tentative D call: TRBD2 (6 bases). The germline CDR1 and CDR2 sequences are SGHTA and FQGNSA. The CDR3 has 13 amino acids. V dropped 5 bases and J dropped 7 bases, with 14 bases sitting between them. CDR3 region: CASSPVAGGTQYF. CDR3 DNA: TGTGCCAGCAGCCCGGTGGCCGGGGGGACCCAGTACTTC.

The chain is built from TRBV2 and TRBJ1-1; 7 nucleotides align to TRBD1. The CDR3 spans 15 residues. Germline V gene lookup returns CDR1 SNHLY and CDR2 FYNNEI. The trim removed 5 bases at V and 0 bases at J, leaving 6 bases unmatched. The DNA for the CDR3 is TGTGCCAGCAGTAAGGGACAGCTTGTGAACACTGAAGCTTTCTTT. It translates to CASSKGQLVNTEAFF.

The chain is built from TRBV19 and TRBJ1-4; 8 nucleotides line up with TRBD1. CDR3 size: 18 residues. Germline loops: CDR1 LNHDA, CDR2 SQIVND (reference sequence). The trim removed 3 bases at V and 0 bases at J, leaving 9 bases unmatched. In DNA form, the CDR3 reads TGTGCCAGTAGTATCGGGCAGGGGGCGCAGGCAACTAATGAAAAACTGTTTTTT. Its protein product is CASSIGQGAQATNEKLFF.

The chain recombines TRBV4-1 with TRBJ2-7; D might be TRBD1 (6 bases). V was trimmed by 4 bases and J by 5 bases, leaving 12 bases between them. The CDR3 runs 13 residues. From germline, CDR1 is MGHRA and CDR2 YSYEKL. CDR3 in DNA: TGCGCCAGCAGCCCCTATCACAGGGACGAGCAGTACTTC. This sequence encodes CASSPYHRDEQYF.

The chain carries TRBV21-1 and TRBJ2-5; the table gives TRBD1 as D, unverified against the DNA. TRBV21-1 is described as a pseudogene. The CDR3 length is 16 residues. The CDR3 sequence: CASSKDSDRSQETQYF. The CDR3 DNA is TGTGCCAGCAGCAAAGACTCGGACAGGAGCCAAGAGACCCAGTACTTC.

The chain carries TRBV18 and TRBJ2-1; TRBD2 agrees at 7 bases. CDR1 and CDR2 from the germline V gene are KGHSH and LQKENI. CDR3 length: 15 amino acids. The V segment lost 3 bases and the J segment 7 bases; nucleotides outside the gene matches: 9. The CDR3 nucleotides read TGTGCCAGCTCACCTCTGAGCGGGGTGGCGAATGAGCAGTTCTTC. This translates into CASSPLSGVANEQFF.

V usage is TRBV6-5 and J usage is TRBJ2-2; a weak D match, TRBD2 (6 bases). The CDR3 has 15 residues. V lost 0 bases to trimming and J lost 7 bases, with 12 bases between them. CDR1 and CDR2 from the germline V gene are MNHEY and SVGAGI. CDR3 sequence: CASSYSGEAGGELFF. DNA for the CDR3: TGTGCCAGCAGTTACTCGGGGGAAGCGGGCGGGGAGCTGTTTTTT.